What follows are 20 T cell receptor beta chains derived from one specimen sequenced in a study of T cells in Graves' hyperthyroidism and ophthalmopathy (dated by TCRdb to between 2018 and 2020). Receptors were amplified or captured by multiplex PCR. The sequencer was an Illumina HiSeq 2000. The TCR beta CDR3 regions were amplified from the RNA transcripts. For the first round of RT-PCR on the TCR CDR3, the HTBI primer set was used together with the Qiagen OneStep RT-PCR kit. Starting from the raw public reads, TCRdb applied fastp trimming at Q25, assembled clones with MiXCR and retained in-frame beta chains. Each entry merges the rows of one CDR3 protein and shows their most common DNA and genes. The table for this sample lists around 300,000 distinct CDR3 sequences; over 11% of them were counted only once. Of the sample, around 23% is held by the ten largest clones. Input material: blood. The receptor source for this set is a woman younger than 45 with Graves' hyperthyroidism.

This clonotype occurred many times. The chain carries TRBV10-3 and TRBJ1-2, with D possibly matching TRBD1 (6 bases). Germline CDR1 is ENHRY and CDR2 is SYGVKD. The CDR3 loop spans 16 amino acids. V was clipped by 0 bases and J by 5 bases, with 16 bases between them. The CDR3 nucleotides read TGTGCCATCAGTGAGTCCCCGACAGGAGGGAGTTATGGCTACACCTTC. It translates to CAISESPTGGSYGYTF.

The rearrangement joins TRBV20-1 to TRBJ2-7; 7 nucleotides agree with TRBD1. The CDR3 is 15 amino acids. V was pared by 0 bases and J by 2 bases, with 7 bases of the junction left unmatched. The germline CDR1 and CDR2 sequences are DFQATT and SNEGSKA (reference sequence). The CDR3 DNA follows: TGCAGTGCTAGAGACGGACAGGCAACCGCCTACGAGCAGTACTTC. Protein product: CSARDGQATAYEQYF.

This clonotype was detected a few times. The CDR3 DNA reads as TGCAGTGCTAGAATAGGACAATTGCAGCCCCAGCATTTT. It specifies CSARIGQLQPQHF. The V gene is TRBV20-1, the J gene TRBJ1-5, with D perhaps matching TRBD1 (5 bases). The CDR3 has 13 amino acids. Deletions cut 2 bases from V and 7 bases from J, with 12 bases between. Germline V CDR1 and CDR2: DFQATT, SNEGSKA (reference sequence).

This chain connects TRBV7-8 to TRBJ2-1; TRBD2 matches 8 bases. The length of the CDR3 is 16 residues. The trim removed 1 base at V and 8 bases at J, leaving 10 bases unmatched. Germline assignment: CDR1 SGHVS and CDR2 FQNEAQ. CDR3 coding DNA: TGTGCCAGCAGCTTAGGGGGGGGACTAGGGGTTTATGAGCAGTTCTTC. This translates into CASSLGGGLGVYEQFF.

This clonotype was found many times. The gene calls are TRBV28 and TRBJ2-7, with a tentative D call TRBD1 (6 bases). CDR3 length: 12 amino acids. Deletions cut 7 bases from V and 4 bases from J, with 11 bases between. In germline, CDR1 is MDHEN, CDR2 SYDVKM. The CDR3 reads CASTRRGYEQYF. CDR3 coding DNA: TGTGCCAGCACCCGCAGGGGTTACGAGCAGTACTTC.

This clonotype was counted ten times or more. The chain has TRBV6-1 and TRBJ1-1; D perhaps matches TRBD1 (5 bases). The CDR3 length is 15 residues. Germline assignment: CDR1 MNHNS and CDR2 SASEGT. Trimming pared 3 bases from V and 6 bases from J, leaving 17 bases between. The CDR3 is CASSELGPRGAEAFF. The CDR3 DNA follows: TGTGCCAGCAGTGAGCTGGGCCCAAGGGGAGCTGAAGCTTTCTTT.

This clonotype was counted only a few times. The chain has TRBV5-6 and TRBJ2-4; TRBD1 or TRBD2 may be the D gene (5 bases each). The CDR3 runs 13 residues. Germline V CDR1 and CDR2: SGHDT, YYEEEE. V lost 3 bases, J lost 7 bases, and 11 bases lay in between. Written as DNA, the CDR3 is TGTGCCAGCAGCTCCCCCGGGACCAACATTCAGTACTTC. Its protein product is CASSSPGTNIQYF.

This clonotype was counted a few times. The CDR3 bases are TGTGCCAGCAGTTACTCCGGAGCCGGAAACACCATATATTTT. Its protein product is CASSYSGAGNTIYF. V usage is TRBV6-5 and J usage is TRBJ1-3; the D is unclear. The CDR3 sequence is 14 residues long. V was cut by 0 bases and J by 4 bases, with 7 bases left in between. Germline values: CDR1 MNHEY, CDR2 SVGAGI.

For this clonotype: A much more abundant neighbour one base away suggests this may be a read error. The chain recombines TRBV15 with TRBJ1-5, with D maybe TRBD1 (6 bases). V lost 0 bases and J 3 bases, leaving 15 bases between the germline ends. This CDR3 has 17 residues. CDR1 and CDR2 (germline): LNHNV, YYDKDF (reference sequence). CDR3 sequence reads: CATSRDITGFLNQPQHF. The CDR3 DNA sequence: TGTGCCACCAGCAGAGATATTACAGGGTTTCTCAATCAGCCCCAGCATTTT.

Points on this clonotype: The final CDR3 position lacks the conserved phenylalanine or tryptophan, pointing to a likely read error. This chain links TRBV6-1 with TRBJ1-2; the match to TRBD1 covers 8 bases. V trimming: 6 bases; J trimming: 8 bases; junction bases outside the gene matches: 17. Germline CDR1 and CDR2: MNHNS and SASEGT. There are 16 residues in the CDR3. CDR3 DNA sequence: TGTGCCAGCAGAGTTAGTTCGGGACAGGATAGTTCCGGCTACACCCTC. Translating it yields CASRVSSGQDSSGYTL.

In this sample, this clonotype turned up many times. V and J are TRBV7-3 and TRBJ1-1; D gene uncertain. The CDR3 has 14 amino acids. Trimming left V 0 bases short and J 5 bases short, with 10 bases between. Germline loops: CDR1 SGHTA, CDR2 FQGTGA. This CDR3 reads CASSLTGERTEAFF. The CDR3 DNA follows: TGTGCCAGCAGCTTAACTGGGGAAAGGACTGAAGCTTTCTTT. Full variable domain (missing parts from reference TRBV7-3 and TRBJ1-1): GAGVSQTPSNKVTEKGKYVELRCDPISGHTALYWYRQSLGQGPEFLIYFQGTGAADDSGLPNDRFFAVRPEGSVSTLKIQRTERGDSAVYLCASSLTGERTEAFFGQGTRLTVV.

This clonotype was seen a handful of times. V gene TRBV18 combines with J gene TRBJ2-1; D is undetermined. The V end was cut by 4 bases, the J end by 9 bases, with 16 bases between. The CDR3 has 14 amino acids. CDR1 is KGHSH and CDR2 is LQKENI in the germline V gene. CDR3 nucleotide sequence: TGTGCCAGCTCACACCCCCTGAGGCAAGGTGAGCAGTTCTTC. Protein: CASSHPLRQGEQFF.

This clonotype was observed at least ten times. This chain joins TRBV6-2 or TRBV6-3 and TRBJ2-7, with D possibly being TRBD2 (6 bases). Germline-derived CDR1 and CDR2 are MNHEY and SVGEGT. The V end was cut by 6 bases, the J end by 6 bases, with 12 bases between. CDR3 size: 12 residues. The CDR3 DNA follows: TGTGCCAGCAGAACGGAGGGATTCGAGCAGTACTTC. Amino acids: CASRTEGFEQYF.

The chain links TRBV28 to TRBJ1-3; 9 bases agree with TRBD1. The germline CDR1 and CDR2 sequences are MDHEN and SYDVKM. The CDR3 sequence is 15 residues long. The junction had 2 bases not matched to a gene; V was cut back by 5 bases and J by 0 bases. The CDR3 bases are TGTGCCAGCAGTCGGACAGGGGCCTCTGGAAACACCATATATTTT. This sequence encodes CASSRTGASGNTIYF. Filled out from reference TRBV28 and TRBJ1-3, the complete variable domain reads DVKVTQSSRYLVKRTGEKVFLECVQDMDHENMFWYRQDPGLGLRLIYFSYDVKMKEKGDIPEGYSVSREKKERFSLILESASTNQTSMYLCASSRTGASGNTIYFGEGSWLTVV.

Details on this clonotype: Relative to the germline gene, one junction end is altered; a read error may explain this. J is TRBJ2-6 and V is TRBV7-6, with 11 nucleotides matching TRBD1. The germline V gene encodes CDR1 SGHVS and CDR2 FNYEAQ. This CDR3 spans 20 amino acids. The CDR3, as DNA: TGTGCCAGCAGCCACCCCGGGACAGGGGGGTCCTGGGGGACGGCCAACGTCGTGACTTTC. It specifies CASSHPGTGGSWGTANVVTF.

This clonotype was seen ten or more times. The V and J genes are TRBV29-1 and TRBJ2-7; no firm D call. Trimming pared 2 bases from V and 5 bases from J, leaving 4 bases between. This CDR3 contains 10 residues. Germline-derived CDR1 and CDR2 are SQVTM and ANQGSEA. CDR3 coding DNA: TGCAGCGTTGAATTGGACGAGCAGTACTTC. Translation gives CSVELDEQYF.

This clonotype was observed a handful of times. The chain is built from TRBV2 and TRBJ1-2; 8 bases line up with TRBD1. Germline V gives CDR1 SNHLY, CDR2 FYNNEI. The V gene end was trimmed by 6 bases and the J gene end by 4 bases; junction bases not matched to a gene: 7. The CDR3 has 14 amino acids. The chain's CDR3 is CASRLDRASYGYTF. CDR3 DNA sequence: TGTGCCAGCAGACTGGACAGGGCTAGCTATGGCTACACCTTC.

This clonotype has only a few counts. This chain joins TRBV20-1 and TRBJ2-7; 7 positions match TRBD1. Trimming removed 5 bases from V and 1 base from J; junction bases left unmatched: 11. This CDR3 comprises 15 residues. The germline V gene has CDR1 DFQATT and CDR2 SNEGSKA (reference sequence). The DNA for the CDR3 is TGCAGTGCTCCTACTCCGACAGGGAAGTCCTACGAGCAGTACTTC. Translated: CSAPTPTGKSYEQYF.

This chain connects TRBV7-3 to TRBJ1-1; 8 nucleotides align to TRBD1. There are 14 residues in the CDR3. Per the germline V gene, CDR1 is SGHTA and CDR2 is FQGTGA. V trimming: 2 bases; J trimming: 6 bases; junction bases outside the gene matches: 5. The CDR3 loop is CASSLQGAAAEAFF. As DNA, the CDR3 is TGTGCCAGCAGCTTACAGGGGGCGGCGGCTGAAGCTTTCTTT.

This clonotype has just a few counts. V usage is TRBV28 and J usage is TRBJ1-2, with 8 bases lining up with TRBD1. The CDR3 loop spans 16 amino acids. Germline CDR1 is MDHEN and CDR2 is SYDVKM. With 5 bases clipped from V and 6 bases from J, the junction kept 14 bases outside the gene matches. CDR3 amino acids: CASSLRDRGAGHGYTF. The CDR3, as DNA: TGTGCCAGCAGTCTACGCGACAGGGGAGCGGGTCATGGCTACACCTTC.